Sequencing of this T cell receptor beta chain was carried out in a study of OX40 agonist ivuxolimab in advanced cancers. General notes on the study: The costimulatory receptor OX40 (CD134) was targeted by ivuxolimab, a fully human IgG2 agonistic monoclonal antibody. The purpose of peripheral TCRbeta sequencing was to test whether ivuxolimab changed TCR sequence diversity and led to clonal T-cell expansion. The paper covers the monotherapy dose-escalation part of the phase I ivuxolimab trial, which included N ≈ 50 patients. Three dose-escalation patients achieved partial responses, one with hepatocellular carcinoma and two with cutaneous melanoma. Prior anti-PD-1, anti-PD-L1 or anti-CTLA-4 therapy was permitted, and checkpoint inhibitors had been received by around 39% of dose-escalation patients. Among the 52 dose-escalation patients, some 20 had hepatocellular carcinoma, 15 melanoma, 9 renal cell carcinoma and 9 head and neck cancer. The dose-escalation cohort was around 83% male with a mean age of approximately 59 years, ranging from about 20 to 80. Intravenous ivuxolimab was administered to patients every 2 weeks at six dose levels: 0.01, 0.1, 0.3, 1.5, 3 and 10 mg/kg. The study at large found these results: At doses from 0.1 to 3.0 mg/kg, clonal expansion was seen in both CD4+ and CD8+ blood T cells between baseline and week 6. Low levels of normalized T-cell clonal expansion were also seen in some patients who did not respond. In the 0.1-3.0 mg/kg groups, partial responders had among the lowest normalized peripheral clonal expansion, particularly in CD8+ T cells. The antigen specificity of the clonally expanded peripheral T cells was not determined. After ivuxolimab, CD8+ T cells had more expanded clones than CD4+ T cells on average.

Points on this clone: There is no known antigen for this receptor. It has no much larger one-base neighbor in the sample; base qualities were not kept.

Patients with autoimmune disease history or receiving systemic immunosuppression were excluded from the trial. Peripheral blood for TCR sequencing was drawn from every dose cohort at baseline, at cycle 4 day 1 and at cycle 7 day 1. Samples came from an open-label, multicenter, first-in-human phase I dose-escalation trial of ivuxolimab. The trial enrolled adults with locally advanced or metastatic head and neck squamous cell, hepatocellular, melanoma or renal cell carcinoma. Before TCR sequencing, CD4+ T cells and CD8+ T cells from peripheral blood were sorted into separate populations. Relative to germline, V is 4 bases shorter and J is 8 bases shorter, with 25 bases between their ends. CDR1 and CDR2, looked up from the germline V gene, are SGHRS and YFSETQ. Its CDR3 holds 17 amino acids, cysteine through phenylalanine. Just CDR3 DNA is preserved here, 51 bases in frame from base 1. For sequencing of the TCRbeta CDR3 region, genomic DNA was extracted from the sorted cells. TCRbeta CDR3 regions were sequenced using the immunoSEQ Assay. TCRdb carries this immuneACCESS record with in-frame sequences only. Its versions omit some clonotypes, under half of them owing to an unresolved V gene in the studies checked, with the rest unexplained. The sample profile shows around 33,000 clones; roughly 84% of them were found once. The biggest ten clones account for approximately 20% of the sample.

The sequence is built from TRBV5-1 and TRBJ2-1, with a tentative D call of TRBD1 or TRBD2, each matching 5 bases. This receptor was obtained from an adult with an advanced solid tumor such as melanoma, head and neck, liver or kidney cancer. The specimen was CD4+ or CD8+ T cells sorted from blood, collected in a trial of the OX40 agonist ivuxolimab. The sequenced DNA is TGCGCCAGCAGCGACGGGACCCAAGGGGAGTTTCTGTATGAGCAGTTCTTC. Protein translation: CASSDGTQGEFLYEQFF.